This TCR beta chain originates from a study of technical replicates of blood from a few donors. This CDR3 region has 17 residues. The V gene's germline CDR1 is LNHDA and CDR2 SQIVND (reference sequence). V was clipped by 3 bases and J by 6 bases, with 23 bases between them. Assay used: immunoSEQ multiplex PCR; TCRdb lists only in-frame clones, some missing. The repertoire holds about 80,000 clones, with around 92% as singletons. The chain carries TRBV19 and TRBJ1-2; the D gene is possibly TRBD1 (5 bases). The sample comprised T cells isolated from PBMCs. This TCR came from a human donor in good health. CDR3 residues: CASSIDEYRRELNGYTF. CDR3 in DNA: TGTGCCAGTAGTATTGATGAGTACCGCAGGGAACTAAATGGCTACACCTTC.